The 14 T cell receptor beta chains below come from one sample, sequenced in a study of shared T cell receptors in the human thymus. Sequencing used immunoSEQ multiplex PCR; TCRdb keeps in-frame clones, though not all of them. The sample shows almost 550,000 clones, about 80% of them seen only once. The same sample was also studied in work on human thymus T cells.

Sequencing used thymocytes. The receptors were sampled from a boy in the first two years of life with a congenital heart defect.

This clone was seen more than once but under ten times. The J gene is TRBJ1-5, the V gene TRBV14; D uncertain. There are 13 residues in the CDR3. From germline, CDR1 is SGHDN and CDR2 FVKESK. Trimming left V 3 bases short and J 0 bases short, with 3 bases between. The CDR3 coding sequence is TGTGCCAGCAGCCAGTATAGCAATCAGCCCCAGCATTTT. This encodes CASSQYSNQPQHF.

This sequence joins TRBV28 and TRBJ2-3, with TRBD1 matching 8 bases. Germline-derived CDR1 and CDR2 are MDHEN and SYDVKM. This CDR3 contains 18 residues. The ends lost 3 bases at V and 4 bases at J; junction bases unmatched: 15. The chain's CDR3 is CASSFRRPGQGRADTQYF. The CDR3 DNA sequence: TGTGCCAGCAGTTTCCGTAGGCCCGGACAGGGTAGGGCAGATACGCAGTATTTT.

This chain links TRBV20-1 with TRBJ2-7; 9 bases line up with TRBD2. V shed 5 bases and J 12 bases; nucleotides not matched to a gene: 5. Germline V CDR1 and CDR2: DFQATT, SNEGSKA (reference sequence). The CDR3 consists of 10 residues. This CDR3 is CSALQAGGYF. The CDR3 region has the DNA TGCAGTGCTTTACAAGCGGGAGGGTACTTC.

This clone is a singleton in its sample. The genes are TRBV30 and TRBJ1-3; unclear D gene. Germline CDR1 and CDR2: GTSNPN and SVGIG (reference sequence). The CDR3 sequence is 14 residues long. Trimming took 1 base from V and 2 from J, leaving 9 bases between them. The CDR3 DNA sequence: TGTGCCTGGAGTGAAGAGACAACTGGAAACACCATATATTTT. Translated: CAWSEETTGNTIYF.

The V call is TRBV9, the J call TRBJ2-1; 10 bases are shared with TRBD2. The ends lost 3 bases at V and 9 bases at J; junction bases unmatched: 12. This CDR3 is built from 16 residues. CDR1 and CDR2 from the germline V gene are SGDLS and YYNGEE. In DNA, the CDR3 is TGTGCCAGCAGCGGAAGCAGCGGGAGGGCCCTGGGTGAGCAGTTCTTC. Residues: CASSGSSGRALGEQFF. The full variable domain, in which reference TRBV9 and TRBJ2-1 provide the parts outside the CDR3, is DSGVTQTPKHLITATGQRVTLRCSPRSGDLSVYWYQQSLDQGLQFLIQYYNGEERAKGNILERFSAQQFPDLHSELNLSSLELGDSALYFCASSGSSGRALGEQFFGPGTRLTVL.

V usage is TRBV9 and J usage is TRBJ2-7, with D perhaps matching TRBD1 (6 bases). CDR3 size: 14 residues. Trimming took off 2 bases at V and 2 bases at J, with 11 bases between the two ends. Germline assignment: CDR1 SGDLS and CDR2 YYNGEE. CDR3 in amino acids: CASSVAGAPYEQYF. CDR3 nucleotides: TGTGCCAGCAGCGTCGCAGGGGCCCCCTACGAGCAGTACTTC.

The rearrangement links TRBV5-1 to TRBJ2-1; TRBD2 matches at 7 bases. The CDR3 length is 18 residues. V trimming: 4 bases; J trimming: 3 bases; junction bases outside the gene matches: 16. The germline V gene encodes CDR1 SGHRS and CDR2 YFSETQ. CDR3 in DNA: TGCGCCAGCAGCCCCCACCGGGACTACTTACTCCTCTACAATGAGCAGTTCTTC. It codes for CASSPHRDYLLLYNEQFF. Drawing the rest from reference TRBV5-1 and TRBJ2-1, the complete variable domain is KAGVTQTPRYLIKTRGQQVTLSCSPISGHRSVSWYQQTPGQGLQFLFEYFSETQRNKGNFPGRFSGRQFSNSRSEMNVSTLELGDSALYLCASSPHRDYLLLYNEQFFGPGTRLTVL.

The chain carries TRBV27 and TRBJ2-3, with TRBD2 matching 8 bases. Germline CDR1 and CDR2: MNHEY and SMNVEV (reference sequence). V shed 5 bases and J 5 bases; nucleotides not matched to a gene: 9. This CDR3 is built from 15 residues. CDR3 amino acids: CASSPLSGIEDTQYF. The CDR3 DNA is TGTGCCAGCAGTCCCCTTAGCGGGATTGAAGATACGCAGTATTTT.

The V and J genes are TRBV30 and TRBJ2-1; 7 nucleotides agree with TRBD2. Looked up from germline, CDR1 is GTSNPN and CDR2 is SVGIG (reference sequence). CDR3 size: 13 residues. V lost 3 bases and J lost 8; bases outside the gene matches: 7. CDR3: CAWRGGPGDEQFF. The CDR3 DNA reads TGTGCCTGGAGGGGAGGGCCAGGCGATGAGCAGTTCTTC.

V and J are TRBV18 and TRBJ1-1, with 8 positions matching TRBD1. The J segment lost 3 bases and the V segment lost 3 bases, leaving 3 bases of the junction unmatched. Germline CDR1 KGHSH, CDR2 LQKENI. This CDR3 has 14 amino acids. The CDR3: CASSPTTGDTEAFF. The CDR3 DNA follows: TGTGCCAGCTCACCCACGACAGGGGACACTGAAGCTTTCTTT.

This clone has more than one count but fewer than ten. CDR3 DNA sequence: TGCGCCAGCAGCCAAGATATCATAGGACTAGCGGGACGCACAGATACGCAGTATTTT. It is translated as CASSQDIIGLAGRTDTQYF. This chain uses TRBV4-3 with TRBJ2-3; 12 bases are shared with TRBD2. Looked up from germline, CDR1 is LGHNA and CDR2 is YSLEER. Losses at the gene ends were 0 bases for V and 1 base for J; bases not matched to a gene: 8. The CDR3 consists of 19 residues.

For the CDR3, the DNA is TGTGCCAGCAGCCCAGGGTTGAGCCTATATGGCTACACCTTC. It encodes CASSPGLSLYGYTF. The chain employs TRBV27 and TRBJ1-2, with D possibly being TRBD1 (5 bases). Trimming pared 6 bases from V and 5 bases from J, leaving 16 bases between. CDR3 size: 14 residues. Germline lookup yields CDR1 MNHEY and CDR2 SMNVEV (reference sequence).

The chain links TRBV5-5 to TRBJ2-7; 7 nucleotides align to TRBD1. This CDR3 contains 14 residues. Germline V lookup: CDR1 SGHKS, CDR2 YYEKEE (reference sequence). The V gene end was trimmed by 3 bases and the J gene end by 7 bases; junction bases not matched to a gene: 10. CDR3 DNA sequence: TGTGCCAGCAGCTACCGGACAGGCCCTTGGGAGCAGTACTTC. It specifies CASSYRTGPWEQYF.

The chain links TRBV5-4 to TRBJ1-2; maybe TRBD1 (5 bases). Germline CDR1 and CDR2: SGHNT and YYREEE (reference sequence). The CDR3 sequence is 16 residues long. Trimming stripped 2 bases from V and 7 bases from J, with 21 bases between. CDR3 coding DNA: TGTGCCAGCAGCTTCCCGACAGAAAATCGATTGTGTGGCTACACCTTC. This gives the protein CASSFPTENRLCGYTF.